Listed below are T cell receptor beta chains from one sample, sequenced in a study of T cell changes during pregnancy in multiple sclerosis. Repertoires were generated with immunoSEQ multiplex PCR, while TCRdb's copy carries only in-frame clones and drops some. The data show some 60,000 clones, 93% seen once. This specimen consisted of peripheral blood, obtained after pregnancy. The origin of the receptors is a female donor with multiple sclerosis, enrolled in a pregnancy study. Each CDR3 is given with its conserved first and last residue. The D gene is left open where the match is weak. The size of a clone is reported for some rows only, either as once, few or many, or as a class for expanded clones.

clone_size,d_call,v_call,j_call,cdr3_nt,cdr3_aa
-,TRBD2,TRBV11-2,TRBJ2-5,TGTGCCAGCAGCTTCTTTAGCGGGAACTCCAAGGAGACCCAGTACTTC,CASSFFSGNSKETQYF
-,-,TRBV5-1,TRBJ2-2,TGCGCCAGCAGCTTTCGGGAGAGTTTCACCGGGGAGCTGTTTTTT,CASSFRESFTGELFF
-,TRBD1,TRBV5-1,TRBJ2-7,TGCGCCAGCAGCCCCCGGACAGGGGAGGCCTACGAGCAGTACTTC,CASSPRTGEAYEQYF
-,-,TRBV19,TRBJ2-3,TGTGCCAGTAGTATATATGCGCAGTATTTT,CASSIYAQYF
-,-,TRBV9,TRBJ2-7,TGTGCCAGCAGCTCCCAAGCGACAGCCTCTAACGAGCAGTACTTC,CASSSQATASNEQYF
few,TRBD1,TRBV7-9,TRBJ1-2,TGTGCCAGCAGCCACCGGGACAGGGAAGTCTACTATGGCTACACCTTC,CASSHRDREVYYGYTF
-,-,TRBV7-2,TRBJ1-5,TGTGCCAGCAGCTTTATTACAGGGAATCAGCCCCAGCATTTT,CASSFITGNQPQHF
-,TRBD2,TRBV19,TRBJ2-7,TGTGCCAGTAGTATTGGTTTGGGACTAGCGTCATCATTCTCCTACGAGCAGTACTTC,CASSIGLGLASSFSYEQYF
-,TRBD2,TRBV7-7,TRBJ2-7,TGTGCTAGCAGCCGCGACGTAGGACTAGCGGGCGGCGAGCAGTACTTC,CASSRDVGLAGGEQYF
once,TRBD2,TRBV4-1,TRBJ2-1,TGCGCCAGCAGCCAAGGTAACATACTAGCGTCCGATGAGCAGTTCTTC,CASSQGNILASDEQFF
-,-,TRBV27,TRBJ2-1,TGTGCCAGCAGTTTAGTGCCTAGCCCGTACAATGAGCAGTTCTTC,CASSLVPSPYNEQFF
-,TRBD1,TRBV6-5,TRBJ2-1,TGTGCCAGCAGCCGACGGACGACAGGGGTTGGCGAGCAGTTCTTC,CASSRRTTGVGEQFF
-,TRBD1,TRBV10-3,TRBJ1-1,TGTGCCATCAGTGAGAGGGACAGGGGGGCCGAAGCTTTCTTT,CAISERDRGAEAFF
-,TRBD2,TRBV7-2,TRBJ2-1,TGTGCCAGCAGCTTAGCCGGGACTAGCGCATACAATGAGCAGTTCTTC,CASSLAGTSAYNEQFF
once,-,TRBV5-4,TRBJ2-2,TGTGCCAGCACCGAAGGGGGGGCCCCAAACACCGGGGAGCTGTTTTTT,CASTEGGAPNTGELFF
-,TRBD1,TRBV27,TRBJ1-1,TGTGCCAGCAGTCCACCCGACAGGGCGAACACTGAAGCTTTCTTT,CASSPPDRANTEAFF
-,TRBD1,TRBV7-9,TRBJ1-1,TGTGCCAGCAGCTCGACAGGGAGGAGCACTGAAGCTTTCTTT,CASSSTGRSTEAFF
-,TRBD2,TRBV5-4,TRBJ2-2,TGTGCCAGCAGCTCGGGACTAGCGGGAGGGAACACCGGGGAGCTGTTTTTT,CASSSGLAGGNTGELFF
-,TRBD2,TRBV7-9,TRBJ2-1,TGTGCCAGCAGCTTAGCGGGGGGACTAGCGTACTACAATGAGCAGTTCTTC,CASSLAGGLAYYNEQFF
-,TRBD1,TRBV28,TRBJ1-3,TGTGCCAGCAGATTGAACAGGGGCTCTGGAAACACCATATATTTT,CASRLNRGSGNTIYF
-,-,TRBV11-3,TRBJ2-1,TGTGCCAGCAGCTTGTCATACAATGAGCAGTTCTTC,CASSLSYNEQFF
-,-,TRBV9,TRBJ1-1,TGTGCCAGCAGCCCCCCGGTGACAGCCACTGAAGCTTTCTTT,CASSPPVTATEAFF
-,TRBD2,TRBV2,TRBJ2-1,TGTGCCAGCCGGGGACTAGCGGGAGTTCATGAGCAGTTCTTC,CASRGLAGVHEQFF
-,TRBD1,TRBV2,TRBJ2-4,TGTGCCAGCAGCCGACAGGGATCCGGAAACATTCAGTACTTC,CASSRQGSGNIQYF
-,TRBD2,TRBV7-3,TRBJ2-1,TGTGCCAGCAGCTTCCGTCCGGGAGGGCCCGCTGAGCAGTTCTTC,CASSFRPGGPAEQFF
-,TRBD2,TRBV27,TRBJ2-1,TGTGCCAGCAGTTTGGGACTAGCGGGAGGGCCGTCCTACAATGAGCAGTTCTTC,CASSLGLAGGPSYNEQFF
-,-,TRBV4-2,TRBJ1-4,TGTGCCAGCAGCCAAACTCTCGGGACAAGCTTTCAGAAACTGTTTTTT,CASSQTLGTSFQKLFF
-,TRBD2,TRBV5-1,TRBJ2-1,TGCGCCAGCAGCTTGGATGGGCTAGCGGGGAATGAGCAGTTCTTC,CASSLDGLAGNEQFF
-,TRBD1,TRBV5-4,TRBJ1-2,TGTGCCAGCAGCCCCGGACAGGGGGCAGGCGGTGGCTACACCTTC,CASSPGQGAGGGYTF
-,-,TRBV7-9,TRBJ1-1,TGTGCCAGCAGCTTAGTAACGGGAGTTACGACTGAAGCTTTCTTT,CASSLVTGVTTEAFF
-,-,TRBV19,TRBJ1-5,TGTGCCAGTAGTATAGTTTGGACAGATAGCAATCAGCCCCAGCATTTT,CASSIVWTDSNQPQHF
-,TRBD2,TRBV4-1,TRBJ2-2,TGCGCCAGCAGCCAAGATGAATTAGCGGGAGGCGCGAACACCGGGGAGCTGTTTTTT,CASSQDELAGGANTGELFF
-,-,TRBV5-4,TRBJ2-7,TGTGCCAGCAGCTACTACTCCTACGAGCAGTACTTC,CASSYYSYEQYF
-,-,TRBV19,TRBJ1-1,TGTGCCAGTAACAAAATCGGGACACCGAACACTGAAGCTTTCTTT,CASNKIGTPNTEAFF
-,TRBD1,TRBV14,TRBJ2-3,TGTGCCAGCAGCCACAGGACAGGGATTGGTACAGATACGCAGTATTTT,CASSHRTGIGTDTQYF
-,TRBD2,TRBV19,TRBJ2-1,TGTGCCAGTAGTGTGTCACTAGCGGGATCTTCCTACAATGAGCAGTTCTTC,CASSVSLAGSSYNEQFF
-,TRBD1,TRBV13,TRBJ1-6,TGTGCCAGCAGCTACCTGGGACAGCCATATAATTCACCCCTCCACTTT,CASSYLGQPYNSPLHF
-,-,TRBV19,TRBJ1-5,TGTGCCAGTAGTATAGATCTGAGAGTGTATCAAAGCAATCAGCCCCAGCATTTT,CASSIDLRVYQSNQPQHF
-,TRBD2,TRBV11-3,TRBJ2-1,TGTGCCAGCAGCTGGTGGACTAGCGGCTACAATGAGCAGTTCTTC,CASSWWTSGYNEQFF
-,TRBD1,TRBV28,TRBJ2-5,TGTGCCAGATTCTGCGGACAGGGTTCGAAGGGCCAAGAGACCCAGTACTTC,CARFCGQGSKGQETQYF
-,-,TRBV27,TRBJ1-2,TGTGCCAGCAGTTCACTACAGGATACCTATGGCTACACCTTC,CASSSLQDTYGYTF
-,TRBD2,TRBV30,TRBJ2-5,TGTGCCTGGAGTGCCCTAGCGGGAGGAGAGACCCAGTACTTC,CAWSALAGGETQYF
-,TRBD1,TRBV18,TRBJ2-5,TGTGCCAGCTCACCTGGGACAGTTGAGACCCAGTACTTC,CASSPGTVETQYF
-,-,TRBV15,TRBJ2-3,TGTGCCACCAGCCCCGGGTCGCATACGCAGTATTTT,CATSPGSHTQYF
-,TRBD1,TRBV7-9,TRBJ1-2,TGTGCCAGCAGCTTAGGTCAGGGGGCCTATGGCTACACCTTC,CASSLGQGAYGYTF
-,-,TRBV6-5,TRBJ2-3,TGTGCCAGCAGTTACGTCCCAGGGGTTAGCACAGATACGCAGTATTTT,CASSYVPGVSTDTQYF
once,TRBD1,TRBV18,TRBJ1-1,TGTGCCAGCTCGAACCGGACAGGGATGGTGAACACTGAAGCTTTCTTT,CASSNRTGMVNTEAFF
-,TRBD1,TRBV15,TRBJ2-3,TGTGCCACCAGCAGAGCCCAGGGACAGAGGGTCACAGATACGCAGTATTTT,CATSRAQGQRVTDTQYF
-,TRBD1,TRBV29-1,TRBJ2-1,TGCAGCGTTGATCGGACAGGGAGATTCAGAAGGGCCTACAATGAGCAGTTCTTC,CSVDRTGRFRRAYNEQFF